The 5 T cell receptor beta chains below come from one sample, sequenced in a study of blood T cells in healthy people across ages (dated by TCRdb to 2014 to 2015). Library preparation employed 5' RACE. A second roughly 6 to 11 cycle PCR used a sample-barcoded 5' primer and a J-beta primer mix. TCRdb reprocessed the public reads (quality trimming at Q25 with fastp, clone calling with MiXCR) and kept in-frame beta chains. All rows with the same CDR3 protein become a single entry with the most common DNA and genes. This sample has approximately 1,700,000 distinct CDR3 sequences in its table, and around 40% of those were observed once. The ten largest clones represent 23% of the sample. The sample was blood. The receptor source for this set is a human donor in good health.

This clonotype showed up just once. This sequence joins TRBV12-3 or TRBV12-4 and TRBJ1-1; D is unclear. Trimming cost V 4 bases and J 4 bases, with 13 bases left between them. CDR3 length equals 14 residues. CDR3: CASSSGPRSTEAFF. CDR3 coding DNA: TGTGCCAGCAGTTCGGGTCCCAGGAGCACTGAAGCTTTCTTT.

Of note for this clonotype: The limits of the CDR3 on the DNA are not certain, so only TCRdb's listed CDR3 is given. The chain links TRBV28 to TRBJ1-1; the table calls TRBD1, which could not be checked here. Germline V CDR1 and CDR2: MDHEN, SYDVKM. The CDR3 region is 14 residues in length, termini included. CDR3 sequence: CASRFGPGGTEAFF.

J is TRBJ2-5 and V is TRBV20-1; tentatively, D is TRBD1 (6 bases). Trimming cost V 5 bases and J 5 bases, with 15 bases left between them. The CDR3 has 13 amino acids. Germline V gene sequence: CDR1 DFQATT, CDR2 SNEGSKA (reference sequence). DNA of the CDR3: TGCAGTGCTTATAAACAGGGATCGGAGACCCAGTACTTC. Its translation: CSAYKQGSETQYF.

This clonotype has only a few counts. The chain uses TRBV7-2 and TRBJ2-1; possible D gene TRBD2, 6 bases. V lost 3 bases to trimming and J lost 1 base, with 10 bases between them. The CDR3 has 15 residues. CDR1 SGHTA and CDR2 FQGNSA come from the germline V gene. In DNA form, the CDR3 reads TGTGCCAGCAGCTTCACGGCGGGGTCCTACAATGAGCAGTTCTTC. It encodes CASSFTAGSYNEQFF.

With respect to this clonotype: One junction end disagrees with the germline gene, perhaps due to a read error. This rearrangement joins TRBV2 to TRBJ2-1; TRBD1 or TRBD2 may be the D gene (7 bases each). CDR1 is SNHLY, CDR2 FYNNEI, per germline. The CDR3 loop spans 15 amino acids. The CDR3 loop is CASSDQGGTYNKQFF. Here the CDR3 DNA reads TGTGCCAGCAGTGATCAGGGGGGGACCTACAATAAGCAGTTCTTC.